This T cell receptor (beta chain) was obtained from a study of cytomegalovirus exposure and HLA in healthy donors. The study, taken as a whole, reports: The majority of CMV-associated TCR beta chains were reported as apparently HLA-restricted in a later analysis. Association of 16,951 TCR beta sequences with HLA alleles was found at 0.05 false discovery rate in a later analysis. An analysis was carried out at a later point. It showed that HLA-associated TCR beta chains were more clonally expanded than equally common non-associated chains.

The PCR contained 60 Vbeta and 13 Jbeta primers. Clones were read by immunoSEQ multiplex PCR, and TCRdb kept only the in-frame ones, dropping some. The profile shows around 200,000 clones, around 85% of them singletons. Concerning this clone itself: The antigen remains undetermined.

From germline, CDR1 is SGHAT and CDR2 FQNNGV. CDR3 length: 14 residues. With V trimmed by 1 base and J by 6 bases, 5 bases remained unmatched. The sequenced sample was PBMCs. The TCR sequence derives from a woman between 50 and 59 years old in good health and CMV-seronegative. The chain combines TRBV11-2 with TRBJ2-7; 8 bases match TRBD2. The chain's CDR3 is CASSLASREGEQYF. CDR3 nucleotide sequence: TGTGCCAGCAGCTTAGCTAGCCGGGAGGGCGAGCAGTACTTC.